The next 4 T cell receptor beta chains were all read from a single sample in a study of post-analysis software for immune sequencing data. Their target antigens are unknown. cDNA libraries of TCR beta carried unique molecular identifiers. TCRdb ran MiXCR on the PCR reads and lists one entry per CDR3 protein. The sample includes fewer than 600,000 distinct CDR3 sequences, around 40% of them seen just once. Findings and caveats of the study: Patients used about 5 TRBV segments, including TRBV5-6, TRBV5-1 and TRBV20-1, more often than controls.

Sequencing input: blood. These receptor sequences come from a girl under 18 with multiple sclerosis.

This rearrangement joins TRBV27 to TRBJ2-3; 10 bases are a match to TRBD2. Germline lookup yields CDR1 MNHEY and CDR2 SMNVEV (reference sequence). V was clipped by 6 bases and J by 4 bases; unmatched bases: 7. The CDR3 length is 15 residues. The chain's CDR3 is CASSVSSGSADTQYF. DNA for the CDR3: TGTGCCAGCAGCGTGTCTAGCGGGAGTGCAGATACGCAGTATTTT.

The table lists this clonotype with a few counts. The J gene is TRBJ2-7, the V gene TRBV24-1, with 10 bases that match TRBD2. Germline V gene lookup returns CDR1 KGHDR and CDR2 SFDVKD. The CDR3 spans 18 residues. V shed 0 bases and J 6 bases; nucleotides not matched to a gene: 13. The CDR3 is CATSDLLLGTSGIREQYF. As DNA, the CDR3 is TGTGCCACCAGTGATTTGCTCTTAGGCACTAGCGGGATTCGCGAGCAGTACTTC.

This clonotype appeared a few times. The chain is built from TRBV19 and TRBJ2-1; no firm D call. Germline loops: CDR1 LNHDA, CDR2 SQIVND (reference sequence). The CDR3 loop spans 13 amino acids. The ends were cut back, 5 bases at V and 5 bases at J, with 10 bases in the middle. Here the CDR3 reads CASSVRPHNEQFF. In DNA form, the CDR3 reads TGTGCCAGTAGTGTCCGCCCCCACAATGAGCAGTTCTTC. Looking up the rest from reference TRBV19 and TRBJ2-1 gives the full variable domain: DGGITQSPKYLFRKEGQNVTLSCEQNLNHDAMYWYRQDPGQGLRLIYYSQIVNDFQKGDIAEGYSVSREKKESFPLTVTSAQKNPTAFYLCASSVRPHNEQFFGPGTRLTVL.

This clonotype was detected only a few times. The DNA of the CDR3 is TGTGCCAGCAGTCAAGGGGTCCTTGCAACTAATGAAAAACTGTTTTTT. It translates to CASSQGVLATNEKLFF. This chain connects TRBV7-6 to TRBJ1-4; tentatively, D is TRBD1 (5 bases). The CDR3 sequence is 16 residues long. The V end was cut by 6 bases, the J end by 0 bases, with 14 bases between. The V gene's germline CDR1 is SGHVS and CDR2 FNYEAQ.